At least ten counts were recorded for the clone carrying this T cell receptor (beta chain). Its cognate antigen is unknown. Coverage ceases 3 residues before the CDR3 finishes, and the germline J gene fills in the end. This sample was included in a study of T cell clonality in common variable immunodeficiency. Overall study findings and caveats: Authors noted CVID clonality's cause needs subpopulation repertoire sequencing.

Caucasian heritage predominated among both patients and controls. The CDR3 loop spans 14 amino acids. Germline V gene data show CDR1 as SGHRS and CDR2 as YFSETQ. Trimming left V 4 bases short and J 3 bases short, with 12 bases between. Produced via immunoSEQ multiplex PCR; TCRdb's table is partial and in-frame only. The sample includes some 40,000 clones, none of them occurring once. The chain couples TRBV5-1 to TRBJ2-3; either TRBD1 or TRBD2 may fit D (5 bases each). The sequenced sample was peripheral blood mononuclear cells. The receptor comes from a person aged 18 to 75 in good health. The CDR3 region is CASSPRGETDTQYF. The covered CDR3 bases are TGCGCCAGCAGCCCCCGAGGGGAAACAGATACG.